Each of the 3 T cell receptor beta chains below was sequenced from the same sample in a study of graft-versus-host responses after intestinal transplantation listed by TCRdb under 2021. Which antigens these TCRs recognize remains unknown. Library construction relied on the immunoSEQ multiplex PCR assay. TCRdb took this table from immuneACCESS and kept in-frame rearrangements with V and J called. Such tables lack part of the clones; where checked against another copy, unresolved V genes explain under half of the gap, and the rest is unexplained. Within this sample are about 90,000 clones, with around 89% of them counted one time only. The biggest ten clones account for around 0.27% of the sample. The time point label, as the study defines it: cells obtained before transplantation from donor or recipient. The sequenced sample was unstimulated CD4+ T cells sorted from spleen or lymph node cells, obtained before transplant. The receptors were sampled from a human donor who was the organ donor for an intestinal transplant.

The genes are TRBV5-4 and TRBJ1-2, with unresolved D. The CDR3 totals 15 residues. Germline V CDR1 and CDR2: SGHNT, YYREEE (reference sequence). V lost 1 base and J lost 0, with 10 bases in between. CDR3 sequence reads: CASSLSRPANYGYTF. The CDR3 nucleotides read TGTGCCAGCAGCTTGTCCAGGCCAGCTAACTATGGCTACACCTTC.

This clone was recorded only once. The chain has TRBV23-1 and TRBJ1-6; D perhaps matches TRBD1 (5 bases). TRBV23-1 is treated as an ORF (open reading frame) with a function not yet certain. The V gene lost 0 bases and the J gene lost 5 bases, with 14 bases spanning the gap. The length of the CDR3 is 17 residues. This CDR3 reads CASSQSRGGEDNSPLHF. As DNA, the CDR3 is TGCGCCAGCAGTCAATCGAGGGGAGGAGAGGATAATTCACCCCTCCACTTT.

CDR3 protein: CARASARAGNTIYF. In DNA form, the CDR3 reads TGTGCACGCGCCAGTGCCAGGGCTGGAAACACCATATATTTT. This chain links TRBV12-2 with TRBJ1-3; the table's D gene call, TRBD1, was not cross checked with the DNA. TRBV12-2 is an annotated pseudogene. CDR3 length: 14 residues.